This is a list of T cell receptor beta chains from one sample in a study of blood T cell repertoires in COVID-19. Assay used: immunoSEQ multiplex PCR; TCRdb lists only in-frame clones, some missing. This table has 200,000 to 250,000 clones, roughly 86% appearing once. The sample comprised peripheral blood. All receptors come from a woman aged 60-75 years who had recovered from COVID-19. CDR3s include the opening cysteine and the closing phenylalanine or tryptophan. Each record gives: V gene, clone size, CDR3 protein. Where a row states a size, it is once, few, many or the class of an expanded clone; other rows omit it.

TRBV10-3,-,CAISESGGLYEQYF
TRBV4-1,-,CASSQDLGQRGSKVADTQYF
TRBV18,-,CASSPSGGIAGVETQYF
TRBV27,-,CASSLTGSYEQYF
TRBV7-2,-,CASSPGRYNEQFF
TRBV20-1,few,CSARDGRRQYF
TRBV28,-,CASSLPNYEQYF
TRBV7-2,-,CASSWSGGENTEAFF
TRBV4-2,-,CASSPRGHSTGELFF
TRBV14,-,CASSHRGSERGSSYNEQFF
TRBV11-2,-,CASSLAGTGYGYTF
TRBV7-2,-,CASSPTSGGARYEQYF
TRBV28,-,CASSNVGGSQPQHF
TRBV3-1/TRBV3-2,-,CARTGAGTGGLVNNSPLHF
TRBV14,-,CASSQRGGANYGYTF
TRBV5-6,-,CASSLDRGLTGELFF
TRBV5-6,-,CASSHITGTAYGYTF
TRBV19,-,CASSILTGSDTEAFF
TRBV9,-,CASSVTGTNEKLFF
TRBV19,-,CASNRDNMNTEAFF